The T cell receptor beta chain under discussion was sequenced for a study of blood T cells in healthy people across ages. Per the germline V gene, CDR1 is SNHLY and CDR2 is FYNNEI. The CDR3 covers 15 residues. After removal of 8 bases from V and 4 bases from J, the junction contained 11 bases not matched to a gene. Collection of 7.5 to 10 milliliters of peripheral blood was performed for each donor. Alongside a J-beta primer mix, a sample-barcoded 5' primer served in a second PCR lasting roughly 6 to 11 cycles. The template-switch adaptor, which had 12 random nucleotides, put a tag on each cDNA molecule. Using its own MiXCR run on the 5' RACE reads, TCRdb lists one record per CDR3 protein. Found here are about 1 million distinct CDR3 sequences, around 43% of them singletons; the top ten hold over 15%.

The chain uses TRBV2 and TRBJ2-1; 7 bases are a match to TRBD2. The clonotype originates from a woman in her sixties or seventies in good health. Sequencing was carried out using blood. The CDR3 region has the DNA TGTGCCAGCCTCGTTGGCGGGAGCGGGTACAATGAGCAGTTCTTC. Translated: CASLVGGSGYNEQFF.